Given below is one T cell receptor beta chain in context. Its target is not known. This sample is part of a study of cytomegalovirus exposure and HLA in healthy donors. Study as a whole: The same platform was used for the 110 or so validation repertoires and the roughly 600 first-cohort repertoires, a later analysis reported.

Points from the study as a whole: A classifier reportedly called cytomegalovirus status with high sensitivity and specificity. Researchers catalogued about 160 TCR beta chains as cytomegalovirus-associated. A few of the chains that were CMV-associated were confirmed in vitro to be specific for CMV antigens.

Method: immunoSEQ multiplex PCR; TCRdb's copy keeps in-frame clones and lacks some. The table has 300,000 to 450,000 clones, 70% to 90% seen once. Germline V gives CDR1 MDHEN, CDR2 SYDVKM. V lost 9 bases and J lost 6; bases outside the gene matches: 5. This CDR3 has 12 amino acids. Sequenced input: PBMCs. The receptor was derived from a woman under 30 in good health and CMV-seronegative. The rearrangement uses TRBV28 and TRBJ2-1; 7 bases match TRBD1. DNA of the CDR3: TGTGCCAGTAACAGGGGCGGCAATGAGCAGTTCTTC. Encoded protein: CASNRGGNEQFF.